This entry lists 26 T cell receptor beta chains sequenced from one sample in a study of spatial heterogeneity in lung cancer. The study's findings and limits: How many expanded intratumoral alpha and beta TCRs were present tracked the tumor mutation count, which was a count of nonsynonymous mutations.

The time point: sample taken at primary tumor resection. One entry per CDR3 protein results from TCRdb running MiXCR on the 5' RACE reads. The sample contains some 6,000 distinct CDR3 sequences, roughly 15% of which appear only once. Their antigens remain unidentified. The sample in question was lung tumor tissue, obtained at surgery. These TCRs come from a male donor with early-stage non-small cell lung cancer.

The sample holds many counts of this clonotype. The chain recombines TRBV7-8 with TRBJ2-1; TRBD1 might be the D (6 bases). The germline CDR1 and CDR2 sequences are SGHVS and FQNEAQ. This CDR3 region has 11 residues. V was cut by 5 bases and J by 14 bases, with 13 bases left in between. The CDR3 loop is CASSPGVLEFF. DNA for the CDR3: TGTGCCAGCAGCCCAGGGGTTTTGGAGTTCTTC.

The CDR3 spells CASSLRSGQETQYF. As DNA, the CDR3 is TGTGCCAGCAGCTTACGATCAGGGCAAGAGACCCAGTACTTC. The chain joins TRBV7-6 to TRBJ2-5, with D tentatively TRBD1 (5 bases). V lost 2 bases and J 2 bases, leaving 9 bases between the germline ends. Germline CDR1 SGHVS, CDR2 FNYEAQ. CDR3 length: 14 amino acids.

The chain links TRBV12-3 or TRBV12-4 to TRBJ1-1; D is uncertain. The CDR3 is 16 residues long. V was clipped by 6 bases and J by 3 bases, with 20 bases between them. CDR3 nucleotide sequence: TGTGCCAGCAGCCTCCAATCGACGGATCCCCACACTGAAGCTTTCTTT. Its protein product is CASSLQSTDPHTEAFF.

By share of the sample, this clonotype is medium-sized. The rearrangement uses TRBV7-9 and TRBJ1-2; D ambiguous. The length of the CDR3 is 13 residues. In germline, CDR1 is SEHNR, CDR2 FQNEAQ (reference sequence). Trimming took off 3 bases at V and 4 bases at J, with 9 bases between the two ends. This CDR3 is CASSLGGLYGYTF. CDR3 in DNA: TGTGCCAGCAGCTTGGGAGGTCTCTATGGCTACACCTTC.

This clonotype was detected many times. This chain joins TRBV28 and TRBJ2-4; 8 bases line up with TRBD1. The CDR3 is 19 residues long. The germline gives CDR1 MDHEN, CDR2 SYDVKM. V gave up 3 bases and J gave up 0 bases; unmatched junction bases: 13. CDR3 loop: CASSFNFGGQDLAKNIQYF. The DNA of the CDR3 is TGTGCCAGCAGTTTCAATTTTGGGGGACAGGATTTAGCCAAAAACATTCAGTACTTC.

This clonotype appeared many times. The chain joins TRBV5-1 to TRBJ2-1, with 14 bases fitting TRBD2. V shed 0 bases and J 8 bases; nucleotides not matched to a gene: 7. From germline, CDR1 is SGHRS and CDR2 YFSETQ. The CDR3 extends over 17 amino acids. The CDR3, as DNA: TGCGCCAGCAGCTTGGCGGGGACTAGCGGGAGTGTCGATGAGCAGTTCTTC. Its translation is CASSLAGTSGSVDEQFF.

Within the sample, this clonotype is medium-sized (0.01 to 0.1%). The V and J genes are TRBV6-5 and TRBJ2-7; the match to TRBD1 covers 7 bases. The V and J ends lost 0 bases and 2 bases, in that order; junction bases with no gene match: 16. The CDR3 totals 19 residues. CDR1 and CDR2 from the germline V gene are MNHEY and SVGAGI. The CDR3 DNA sequence: TGTGCCAGCAGTTACTCGATTTTTGGGGCCTACACAGGGGCCTACGAGCAGTACTTC. Its translation: CASSYSIFGAYTGAYEQYF.

This clonotype was seen at least ten times. V usage is TRBV4-1 and J usage is TRBJ2-4; maybe TRBD1 (6 bases). The germline V gene has CDR1 MGHRA and CDR2 YSYEKL. V was trimmed by 3 bases and J by 0 bases, leaving 15 bases between them. CDR3 length: 17 residues. This CDR3 reads CASSQTDPRGAKNIQYF. The CDR3 DNA follows: TGCGCCAGCAGCCAGACTGATCCCAGGGGAGCCAAAAACATTCAGTACTTC.

This clonotype is categorized as medium-sized. This sequence joins TRBV7-9 and TRBJ2-7; 7 positions agree with TRBD1. V was clipped by 6 bases and J by 1 base; unmatched bases: 18. Germline V gene data show CDR1 as SEHNR and CDR2 as FQNEAQ (reference sequence). The CDR3 runs to 18 residues. CDR3 DNA: TGTGCCAGCAGTCCATCGACTCCCAGGGGGTATAGGTCCTACGAGCAGTACTTC. It translates to CASSPSTPRGYRSYEQYF.

By sample fraction, this clonotype is medium-sized. V usage is TRBV28 and J usage is TRBJ2-3; TRBD2 might be the D (5 bases). The V end was cut by 7 bases, the J end by 1 base, with 15 bases between. There are 15 residues in the CDR3. Germline V CDR1 and CDR2: MDHEN, SYDVKM. DNA for the CDR3: TGTGCCAGCACCCAATGGAGGTCAGGCACAGATACGCAGTATTTT. Protein sequence: CASTQWRSGTDTQYF. The full variable domain, completed using reference TRBV28 and TRBJ2-3, is DVKVTQSSRYLVKRTGEKVFLECVQDMDHENMFWYRQDPGLGLRLIYFSYDVKMKEKGDIPEGYSVSREKKERFSLILESASTNQTSMYLCASTQWRSGTDTQYFGPGTRLTVL.

By share, this clonotype ranks as medium-sized. V gene TRBV4-2 combines with J gene TRBJ2-1, with D perhaps TRBD1 (6 bases). Per germline, CDR1 LGHNA and CDR2 YNFKEQ. V was cut by 3 bases and J by 1 base, with 13 bases left in between. This CDR3 spans 16 amino acids. CDR3 sequence (DNA): TGTGCCAGCAGCCAGGAAGGGGGTCCATCCTACAATGAGCAGTTCTTC. Amino acids: CASSQEGGPSYNEQFF.

The rearrangement links TRBV7-9 to TRBJ2-2; D perhaps matches TRBD2 (5 bases). Germline V gives CDR1 SEHNR, CDR2 FQNEAQ (reference sequence). V lost 5 bases and J lost 4, with 8 bases in between. This CDR3 is built from 13 residues. The CDR3 nucleotides are TGTGCCAGCAGCGCCCGGGGCACCGGGGAGCTGTTTTTT. Its translation is CASSARGTGELFF.

By sample fraction, this clonotype is medium-sized. This chain connects TRBV7-8 to TRBJ1-5; TRBD1 agrees at 10 bases. CDR1 and CDR2 (germline): SGHVS, FQNEAQ. The CDR3 is made up of 17 amino acids. V shed 0 bases, J shed 9 bases, and the junction held 11 bases outside the gene matches. CDR3 sequence reads: CASSLAGQGSRKTPQHF. The DNA for the CDR3 is TGTGCCAGCAGCTTAGCGGGACAGGGGTCCCGGAAAACGCCCCAGCATTTT.

This clonotype was detected many times. The chain is built from TRBV11-2 and TRBJ2-5; D remains unclear. V was shortened by 4 bases and J by 0 bases, with 6 bases between the two germline ends. The CDR3 is made up of 13 amino acids. The germline gives CDR1 SGHAT, CDR2 FQNNGV. The CDR3, as DNA: TGTGCCAGCAGCTCAAATTACCAAGAGACCCAGTACTTC. Residues: CASSSNYQETQYF.

Relative to its sample, this clonotype is medium-sized. V gene TRBV11-2 combines with J gene TRBJ2-5, with 7 bases identical to TRBD2. V was pared by 5 bases and J by 5 bases, with 11 bases of the junction left unmatched. Per germline, CDR1 SGHAT and CDR2 FQNNGV. CDR3 size: 15 residues. The chain's CDR3 is CASSRQTSLVETQYF. The CDR3 DNA follows: TGTGCCAGCAGCCGCCAGACTAGCCTGGTTGAGACCCAGTACTTC.

By sample share, this clonotype is medium-sized. The rearrangement uses TRBV28 and TRBJ2-3; 8 bases are shared with TRBD2. Per germline, CDR1 MDHEN and CDR2 SYDVKM. The CDR3 runs to 16 residues. Losses at the gene ends were 2 bases for V and 4 bases for J; bases not matched to a gene: 8. The CDR3 nucleotides read TGTGCCAGCAGTTTAGCAGCGGGAGTTATGCCAGATACGCAGTATTTT. Encoded protein: CASSLAAGVMPDTQYF.

Sample share makes this clonotype medium-sized. The chain has TRBV5-1 and TRBJ1-2; 10 bases are a match to TRBD1. The length of the CDR3 is 16 residues. The V gene end was trimmed by 0 bases and the J gene end by 7 bases; junction bases not matched to a gene: 9. Germline CDR1 and CDR2: SGHRS and YFSETQ. CDR3 sequence reads: CASSLAAGQGSSGYTF. The DNA for the CDR3 is TGCGCCAGCAGCTTGGCCGCGGGACAGGGGAGTTCTGGCTACACCTTC.

This clonotype is categorized as medium-sized (0.01 to 0.1%). The chain combines TRBV2 with TRBJ1-4; D is unclear. The V gene lost 8 bases and the J gene lost 1 base, with 11 bases spanning the gap. Germline CDR1 SNHLY, CDR2 FYNNEI. The CDR3 contains 14 residues. CDR3 sequence (DNA): TGTGCCAGCCGCCGATTGATAACTAATGAAAAACTGTTTTTT. Translating gives CASRRLITNEKLFF.

This clonotype is medium-sized in the sample. The gene calls are TRBV6-2 or TRBV6-3 and TRBJ1-5, with D possibly TRBD1 on 6 matching bases. The germline gives CDR1 MNHEY, CDR2 SVGEGT. V dropped 2 bases and J dropped 7 bases, with 12 bases sitting between them. The CDR3 loop spans 14 amino acids. The CDR3 loop is CASSYVDRIQPQHF. DNA of the CDR3: TGTGCCAGCAGTTACGTCGACAGGATACAGCCCCAGCATTTT.

This clonotype was picked up many times. CDR3 nucleotides: TGTGCCAGCAGCTTACGGCGGGGGGGAGCCTACGAGCAGTACTTC. Its translation: CASSLRRGGAYEQYF. The rearrangement uses TRBV7-2 and TRBJ2-7; TRBD2 matches 9 bases. Germline CDR1 and CDR2: SGHTA and FQGNSA. This CDR3 region has 15 residues. Unmatched junction bases numbered 4, after V lost 2 bases and J lost 2 bases.

This clonotype was seen many times. This chain connects TRBV6-5 to TRBJ1-1, with D possibly matching TRBD1 (5 bases). V lost 8 bases and J lost 5, with 18 bases in between. The CDR3 covers 14 residues. CDR1 and CDR2 from the germline V gene are MNHEY and SVGAGI. The CDR3 region is CASGSGGGRTEAFF. The DNA for the CDR3 is TGTGCCAGCGGAAGTGGGGGGGGGAGAACTGAAGCTTTCTTT.

By share, this clonotype ranks as medium-sized. The chain joins TRBV20-1 to TRBJ2-3; D gene uncertain. Germline CDR1 DFQATT, CDR2 SNEGSKA (reference sequence). This CDR3 has 11 residues. Deletions cut 3 bases from V and 4 bases from J, with 5 bases between. CDR3 DNA sequence: TGCAGTGCTAGGGCCCCAGATACGCAGTATTTT. It translates to CSARAPDTQYF.

This clonotype occurred many times. This chain uses TRBV4-1 with TRBJ2-1, with TRBD1 matching over 8 bases. Germline V lookup: CDR1 MGHRA, CDR2 YSYEKL. The CDR3 runs to 15 residues. V lost 1 base to trimming and J lost 7 bases; unmatched junction nucleotides: 6. The CDR3 DNA is TGCGCCAGCAGCCAAGGGCAGGGGGCTTTTAATGAGCAGTTCTTC. Its protein is CASSQGQGAFNEQFF.

The chain employs TRBV27 and TRBJ2-2, with D perhaps matching TRBD2 (5 bases). The CDR3 has 14 amino acids. The germline V gene encodes CDR1 MNHEY and CDR2 SMNVEV (reference sequence). With 5 bases removed from V and 6 bases from J, the gap between germline ends came to 13 bases. The chain's CDR3 is CASSPQAGAGELFF. The CDR3 DNA follows: TGTGCCAGCAGTCCCCAAGCCGGGGCCGGGGAGCTGTTTTTT.

This clonotype is deemed medium-sized (0.01 to 0.1%). The chain uses TRBV6-5 and TRBJ2-5, with D perhaps given as TRBD1 or TRBD2 (5 bases each). The CDR3 loop spans 13 amino acids. From germline, CDR1 is MNHEY and CDR2 SVGAGI. V gave up 4 bases and J gave up 5 bases, with 11 bases separating them. CDR3 sequence: CASSFLGDETQYF. In DNA form, the CDR3 reads TGTGCCAGCAGTTTCTTGGGGGACGAGACCCAGTACTTC.

By sample fraction, this clonotype is medium-sized (0.01 to 0.1%). One end of the junction does not line up with germline, which may come from a read error. The chain couples TRBV25-1 to TRBJ2-7; D unresolved. Germline CDR1 MGHDK, CDR2 SYGVNS. The CDR3 totals 13 residues. The CDR3 region is CASSDRTTGLSSF. CDR3 DNA: TGTGCCAGCAGTGATCGGACCACCGGTCTGAGTTCGTTC.